A single sample gave rise to the 31 T cell receptor beta chains below, sequenced in a study of human T cells and chemical hapten exposure. TCRdb re-called the RACE reads through MiXCR, storing one row per CDR3 protein. The sample has tens of thousands of distinct CDR3 sequences, more than 8% seen once; the top ten hold 26%. Noted time point: patch test 3, about 24 weeks after DPC sensitization. Treatment indicated: therapeutic diphenylcyclopropenone sensitization with weekly scalp DPC. The study extracted total RNA from unfractionated whole blood. Sequencing was performed on whole blood, taken in connection with sensitization to the hapten diphenylcyclopropenone (DPC). These TCRs come from a man aged 45-60 years with alopecia areata. Some clones in this sample may be carry-over from other donors' samples.

This clonotype was picked up many times. The genes are TRBV28 and TRBJ2-4, with D possibly matching TRBD2 (6 bases). V lost 6 bases, J lost 10 bases, and 16 bases lay in between. The length of the CDR3 is 13 residues. Germline V gene sequence: CDR1 MDHEN, CDR2 SYDVKM. The CDR3 DNA sequence: TGTGCCAGCAGCCAAACGGGACTGCTGATTCAGTACTTC. Translation gives CASSQTGLLIQYF.

This clonotype was observed at least ten times. The chain uses TRBV12-3 or TRBV12-4 and TRBJ2-7; TRBD2 might be the D (5 bases). V was cut by 3 bases and J by 1 base, with 7 bases left in between. This CDR3 is 13 amino acids long. The CDR3 here is CASSLGSSYEQYF. In nucleotides, the CDR3 is TGTGCCAGCAGTTTGGGGAGTTCCTACGAGCAGTACTTC.

This clonotype was seen at least ten times. This chain uses TRBV30 with TRBJ1-5, with no clear D. Germline CDR1 is GTSNPN and CDR2 is SVGIG (reference sequence). This CDR3 is 15 amino acids long. Trimming cost V 0 bases and J 4 bases, with 13 bases left between them. The CDR3 coding sequence is TGTGCCTGGAGTGTATCCGTTAAGAGAAATCAGCCCCAGCATTTT. Translating it yields CAWSVSVKRNQPQHF.

At least ten counts were recorded for this clonotype. The V gene is TRBV7-9, the J gene TRBJ2-7, with 7 bases lining up with TRBD2. The V and J ends lost 0 bases and 2 bases, in that order; junction bases with no gene match: 4. Germline values: CDR1 SEHNR, CDR2 FQNEAQ (reference sequence). The CDR3 totals 15 residues. CDR3 in amino acids: CASSLAAGATYEQYF. Written as DNA, the CDR3 is TGTGCCAGCAGCTTAGCGGCGGGAGCAACCTACGAGCAGTACTTC. Filled out from reference TRBV7-9 and TRBJ2-7, the complete variable domain reads DTGVSQNPRHKITKRGQNVTFRCDPISEHNRLYWYRQTLGQGPEFLTYFQNEAQLEKSRLLSDRFSAERPKGSFSTLEIQRTEQGDSAMYLCASSLAAGATYEQYFGPGTRLTVT.

This clonotype was counted many times. The CDR3 DNA reads as TGTGCCAGCAGCTCGGACAGGGGATTCGAGACCCAGTACTTC. Its translation is CASSSDRGFETQYF. The chain joins TRBV7-9 to TRBJ2-5; 9 bases map to TRBD1. CDR1 is SEHNR and CDR2 is FQNEAQ in the germline V gene (reference sequence). After removal of 4 bases from V and 5 bases from J, the junction contained 5 bases not matched to a gene. CDR3 length: 14 amino acids.

This clonotype was detected only a few times. The chain has TRBV7-2 and TRBJ1-1, with D possibly being TRBD1 (5 bases). This CDR3 is built from 14 residues. Germline CDR1 is SGHTA and CDR2 is FQGNSA. V was trimmed by 3 bases and J by 0 bases, leaving 8 bases between them. DNA for the CDR3: TGTGCCAGCAGCTTGGGGGTCTTGAACACTGAAGCTTTCTTT. This translates into CASSLGVLNTEAFF. The complete variable domain, with remaining parts taken from reference TRBV7-2 and TRBJ1-1, reads GAGVSQSPSNKVTEKGKDVELRCDPISGHTALYWYRQSLGQGLEFLIYFQGNSAPDKSGLPSDRFSAERTGGSVSTLTIQRTQQEDSAVYLCASSLGVLNTEAFFGQGTRLTVV.

This rearrangement joins TRBV11-2 to TRBJ2-1; TRBD2 matches at 12 bases. Germline V CDR1 and CDR2: SGHAT, FQNNGV. V shed 1 base, J shed 6 bases, and the junction held 16 bases outside the gene matches. The CDR3 totals 20 residues. CDR3 protein: CASSLGPTGLAGTKGNEQFF. CDR3 in DNA: TGTGCCAGCAGCTTAGGCCCTACGGGACTAGCGGGTACGAAGGGCAATGAGCAGTTCTTC.

This clonotype has a count of ten or more. This chain links TRBV11-3 with TRBJ2-1; D is undetermined. Germline V gene sequence: CDR1 SGHNT, CDR2 YENEEA. V was clipped by 5 bases and J by 1 base, with 6 bases between them. The CDR3 has 13 amino acids. CDR3 nucleotides: TGTGCCAGCAGCCGCTGGTCCTACAATGAGCAGTTCTTC. It is translated as CASSRWSYNEQFF.

This clonotype showed up many times. V and J are TRBV7-2 and TRBJ2-5, with no clear D. Germline V gives CDR1 SGHTA, CDR2 FQGNSA. V lost 5 bases to trimming and J lost 1 base, with 5 bases between them. This CDR3 region has 12 residues. In DNA form, the CDR3 reads TGTGCCAGCAGCCAGACCCAAGAGACCCAGTACTTC. Translated: CASSQTQETQYF.

This clonotype was recorded a few times. This chain joins TRBV28 and TRBJ1-2; D unresolved. Trimming took off 11 bases at V and 0 bases at J, with 10 bases between the two ends. The germline gives CDR1 MDHEN, CDR2 SYDVKM. This CDR3 spans 12 amino acids. DNA of the CDR3: TGTGCCCATGCTCCAACTAACTATGGCTACACCTTC. It translates to CAHAPTNYGYTF.

The sample holds many counts of this clonotype. The rearrangement links TRBV14 to TRBJ1-2; D gene ambiguous. This CDR3 is 13 amino acids long. Germline V lookup: CDR1 SGHDN, CDR2 FVKESK. Deletions cut 0 bases from V and 7 bases from J, with 9 bases between. The CDR3 spells CASSQDPTGGYTF. For the CDR3, the DNA is TGTGCCAGCAGCCAAGATCCAACGGGTGGCTACACCTTC.

This clonotype was seen many times. This chain links TRBV18 with TRBJ2-7, with 7 bases identical to TRBD1. This CDR3 comprises 18 residues. In germline, CDR1 is KGHSH, CDR2 LQKENI. J lost 2 bases, V lost 10 bases, and 23 bases had no gene match. This chain's CDR3 is CATQLRTPDRTATYEQYF. DNA for the CDR3: TGTGCCACCCAGCTGCGAACCCCGGACAGGACCGCCACCTACGAGCAGTACTTC.

This clonotype has just one count. The rearrangement uses TRBV21-1 and TRBJ2-5; TRBD1 is taken as the D call from the table, unchecked against the DNA. TRBV21-1 is assigned pseudogene status. CDR3 length: 14 residues. This CDR3 reads CASSSRPNQETQYF. The DNA of the CDR3 is TGTGCCAGCAGCTCCCGACCGAACCAGGAGACCCAGTACTTC.

In this sample, this clonotype turned up many times. The chain combines TRBV20-1 with TRBJ2-1, with TRBD2 identical over 15 bases. With V trimmed by 6 bases and J by 0 bases, 9 bases remained unmatched. Germline lookup yields CDR1 DFQATT and CDR2 SNEGSKA (reference sequence). This CDR3 is 18 amino acids long. The CDR3 spells CSAQGLAGGPDSYNEQFF. The CDR3 coding sequence is TGCAGTGCCCAGGGACTAGCGGGAGGTCCGGACTCCTACAATGAGCAGTTCTTC.

This clonotype was recorded at least ten times. J is TRBJ2-1 and V is TRBV3-1; TRBD1 agrees at 10 bases. V lost 1 base, J lost 7 bases, and 4 bases stayed unmatched. CDR1 is LGHDT and CDR2 is YNNKEL in the germline V gene (reference sequence). CDR3 size: 15 residues. The CDR3 DNA is TGTGCCAGCAGCCAAGGGACAGGGGGTGGGAATGAGCAGTTCTTC. Translated: CASSQGTGGGNEQFF.

This clonotype came up many times. This rearrangement joins TRBV5-1 to TRBJ2-1; TRBD2 is a possible D gene (6 bases). Between the trimmed V and J ends, which lost 0 bases and 8 bases, there was a span of 15 bases. The CDR3 has 15 residues. CDR1 is SGHRS, CDR2 YFSETQ, per germline. Written as DNA, the CDR3 is TGCGCCAGCAGCTTGGGGCTAGCGATCGCCGATGAGCAGTTCTTC. It translates to CASSLGLAIADEQFF.

This clonotype has only a few counts. V is TRBV10-3 and J is TRBJ2-2; possibly TRBD1 for D (5 bases). With 7 bases removed from V and 8 bases from J, the gap between germline ends came to 20 bases. Germline V gene data show CDR1 as ENHRY and CDR2 as SYGVKD. This CDR3 is 15 amino acids long. CDR3 coding DNA: TGTGCCATCAAAGTTTCAGGGATCCGAGCGGGGGAGCTGTTTTTT. Translated: CAIKVSGIRAGELFF.

This clonotype was counted at least ten times. The gene calls are TRBV29-1 and TRBJ2-7; 7 bases line up with TRBD2. The CDR3 is 14 amino acids. Germline trimming cut 7 bases from V and 4 bases from J; bases unmatched to any gene: 13. Germline CDR1 is SQVTM and CDR2 is ANQGSEA. The CDR3 spells CSATRGGVGYEQYF. CDR3 DNA: TGCAGCGCCACCCGGGGAGGGGTTGGGTACGAGCAGTACTTC.

This clonotype occurred many times. J is TRBJ2-1 and V is TRBV20-1; 10 bases are shared with TRBD2. Trimming removed 5 bases from V and 1 base from J; junction bases left unmatched: 14. Germline values: CDR1 DFQATT, CDR2 SNEGSKA (reference sequence). There are 18 residues in the CDR3. DNA for the CDR3: TGCAGTGCTCCCAATGGGGGGGGGACTAGCGCATCCTACAATGAGCAGTTCTTC. Protein: CSAPNGGGTSASYNEQFF.

This clonotype was counted only a few times. CDR3 coding DNA: TGTGCCAGCAGTTTAGGGACTGAGAATTCACCCCTCCACTTT. This encodes CASSLGTENSPLHF. The V and J genes are TRBV12-3 or TRBV12-4 and TRBJ1-6; D call uncertain. Between the trimmed V and J ends, which lost 1 base and 7 bases, there was a span of 8 bases. The CDR3 loop spans 14 amino acids.

This clonotype was observed a handful of times. The rearrangement joins TRBV5-5 to TRBJ1-1; TRBD1 agrees at 7 bases. The CDR3 extends over 13 amino acids. Germline-derived CDR1 and CDR2 are SGHKS and YYEKEE (reference sequence). With 4 bases clipped from V and 5 bases from J, the junction kept 5 bases outside the gene matches. The CDR3 bases are TGTGCCAGCAGCCTGACAGGGAAGACTGAAGCTTTCTTT. This encodes CASSLTGKTEAFF.

The V call is TRBV5-5, the J call TRBJ1-5, with D unresolved. Trimming took 0 bases from V and 5 from J, leaving 9 bases between them. Germline V gene sequence: CDR1 SGHKS, CDR2 YYEKEE (reference sequence). This CDR3 region has 14 residues. The CDR3 sequence is CASSLGRTHQPQHF. DNA for the CDR3: TGTGCCAGCAGCTTGGGACGGACCCATCAGCCCCAGCATTTT.

This clonotype occurred a few times. This sequence joins TRBV6-2 or TRBV6-3 and TRBJ2-1; 13 bases match TRBD2. The CDR3 totals 17 residues. Trimming removed 7 bases from V and 8 bases from J; junction bases left unmatched: 14. CDR1 and CDR2 (germline): MNHEY, SVGEGT. The CDR3 DNA reads as TGTGCCAGCATGGCCCACAAGGGACTAGCGGGAAGGTATGAGCAGTTCTTC. It yields the protein CASMAHKGLAGRYEQFF.

Many counts were recorded for this clonotype. The chain couples TRBV5-1 to TRBJ2-7; 8 positions match TRBD2. Germline trimming cut 3 bases from V and 5 bases from J; bases unmatched to any gene: 16. CDR1 SGHRS and CDR2 YFSETQ come from the germline V gene. The CDR3 contains 17 residues. This CDR3 reads CASSSSGPSAGIHEQYF. Here the CDR3 DNA reads TGCGCCAGCAGCTCTAGCGGGCCCTCGGCTGGGATCCACGAGCAGTACTTC.

The table lists this clonotype with many counts. The genes are TRBV5-1 and TRBJ1-2, with 10 bases lining up with TRBD1. Germline loops: CDR1 SGHRS, CDR2 YFSETQ. The CDR3 consists of 14 residues. Trimming took 4 bases from V and 4 from J; bases not matched to a gene: 4. The CDR3 nucleotides are TGCGCCAGCAGCCGCGGGACAGGGGCCTATGGCTACACCTTC. It yields the protein CASSRGTGAYGYTF. Using reference TRBV5-1 and TRBJ1-2 for the parts outside the CDR3, the full variable domain is KAGVTQTPRYLIKTRGQQVTLSCSPISGHRSVSWYQQTPGQGLQFLFEYFSETQRNKGNFPGRFSGRQFSNSRSEMNVSTLELGDSALYLCASSRGTGAYGYTFGSGTRLTVV.

This clonotype was seen a handful of times. In DNA form, the CDR3 reads TGTGCCTGGAGCACGACAGGGAACACTGAAGCTTTCTTT. Amino acid sequence: CAWSTTGNTEAFF. V is TRBV30 and J is TRBJ1-1, with D perhaps TRBD1 (6 bases). Trimming cost V 3 bases and J 1 base, with 9 bases left between them. Germline CDR1 reads GTSNPN; CDR2 reads SVGIG (reference sequence). CDR3 length: 13 amino acids.

This clonotype was counted many times. The chain has TRBV3-1 and TRBJ2-5; 9 bases map to TRBD1. The CDR3 has 14 amino acids. The germline V gene encodes CDR1 LGHDT and CDR2 YNNKEL (reference sequence). Unmatched junction bases numbered 5, after V lost 4 bases and J lost 5 bases. In DNA, the CDR3 is TGTGCCAGCAGCCCGCACAGGGGGCCGGAGACCCAGTACTTC. Its protein product is CASSPHRGPETQYF.

This clonotype has just a few counts. This chain joins TRBV20-1 and TRBJ2-3, with D perhaps TRBD2 (5 bases). Germline CDR1 and CDR2: DFQATT and SNEGSKA (reference sequence). This CDR3 has 14 residues. The CDR3 sequence: CRLLSGPSTDTQYF. CDR3 coding DNA: TGCAGGCTTCTGAGCGGACCTAGCACAGATACGCAGTATTTT.

This clonotype was counted many times. The CDR3 DNA reads as TGTGCCAGCAGCTACGGGACTAGCGTGGATGAGCAGTTCTTC. Translation: CASSYGTSVDEQFF. The chain carries TRBV3-1 and TRBJ2-1, with 10 bases matching TRBD2. Germline CDR1 is LGHDT and CDR2 is YNNKEL (reference sequence). CDR3 length: 14 amino acids. V lost 5 bases and J lost 8; bases outside the gene matches: 6.

CDR3: CASSYSVRLAVRGTEAFF. The CDR3 nucleotides are TGTGCCAGCAGTTACTCGGTTAGGTTAGCGGTGAGGGGCACTGAAGCTTTCTTT. This sequence joins TRBV6-5 and TRBJ1-1, with TRBD1 as a possible D gene (5 bases). This CDR3 comprises 18 residues. V lost 0 bases to trimming and J lost 4 bases, with 21 bases between them. Germline V gene data show CDR1 as MNHEY and CDR2 as SVGAGI.

This clonotype was counted at least ten times. This rearrangement joins TRBV12-3 or TRBV12-4 to TRBJ1-5; 10 positions agree with TRBD1. With V trimmed by 5 bases and J by 2 bases, 6 bases remained unmatched. This CDR3 spans 16 amino acids. The CDR3 DNA follows: TGTGCCAGCAGTCGACAGGGGGCAAGGGGCAATCAGCCCCAGCATTTT. This sequence encodes CASSRQGARGNQPQHF.